This T cell receptor beta chain was obtained from a study of shared clonotypes between healthy human individuals. In the study overall: Each donor's CD4 naive and CD4 memory cells filled three plates apiece, CD8 naive two, and CD8 memory one.

Profiling relied on immunoSEQ multiplex PCR, and the TCRdb table lists in-frame clones only, not all of them. The repertoire includes 2 million or so clones, around 95% of them detected once, and more than 0.1% sits in the top ten. Findings of the study overall: A handful of donors shared about 4.8% of their naive CD4 clonotypes. In contrast to clonotypes shared by all four donors, non-shared clonotypes had lower generation probabilities. Enrolling few donors narrowed the genetic and exposure-history diversity that was represented.

In this sample, this clone turned up a few times. Its antigen is unknown. The sample holds other DNA sequences that translate to the same CDR3. Trimming removed 5 bases from V and 7 bases from J; junction bases left unmatched: 3. Germline assignment: CDR1 MNHEY and CDR2 SVGAGI. This CDR3 has 14 amino acids. Source material: naive CD4+ T cells sorted from blood. The subset is: CD45RA+ positively selected. The chain employs TRBV6-5 and TRBJ1-6; 9 bases agree with TRBD1. This receptor was identified in a man aged 18-30 years in good health. The CDR3: CASSPGTGNSPLHF. The CDR3 DNA sequence: TGTGCCAGCAGTCCCGGGACAGGGAATTCACCCCTCCACTTT.